This T cell receptor (beta chain) was profiled in a study of T-cell memory formation after mild COVID-19. Study in general: The TCR clusters were mostly specific to one donor.

There are 14 residues in the CDR3. The germline CDR1 and CDR2 sequences are SGDLS and YYNGEE. The V and J ends lost 2 bases and 2 bases respectively, with 8 bases between them. This clonotype appeared many times. The antigen remains unidentified. Notes on the study in general: Cross-reactive memory seemingly joined, as some responding clones were found in pre-infection memory. For second-wave clones that peaked at day 37, SARS-CoV-2 specificity went unverified.

The 5'RACE method, run with constant-segment primers, produced TCR alpha and TCR beta cDNA libraries (carrying sample barcodes and UMIs). TCRdb called the 5' RACE reads again in MiXCR, with one record for every CDR3 protein. This sample yields around 340,000 distinct CDR3 sequences, of which 12% to 15% are seen a single time; over 20% belongs to the top ten. This receptor was taken from a man in his late teens or twenties who had mild COVID-19 (a few samples of this study predate the infection). Cell type and time point are not known. The J gene is TRBJ1-5, the V gene TRBV9; D unclear. The sequencing sample was made of PBMCs or a T cell subset sorted from them (not recorded which). The CDR3 region has the DNA TGTGCCAGCAGCGTCGGCATGGGCAATCAGCCCCAGCATTTT. Translated: CASSVGMGNQPQHF.